This T cell receptor (beta chain) was sequenced during a study of shared T cell receptors in the human thymus. This clone was detected once. Repertoires were generated with immunoSEQ multiplex PCR, while TCRdb's copy carries only in-frame clones and drops some. The sample includes 720,000 or so clones, 70% to 90% of them seen just once. The trim removed 2 bases at V and 3 bases at J, leaving 16 bases unmatched. The CDR3 extends over 18 amino acids. The germline CDR1 and CDR2 sequences are LGHNA and YNFKEQ. The same data also contributed to another study, on human thymus T cells. From that second work: Healthy Finnish infants undergoing corrective surgery for congenital heart defects were used as donors. There appeared to be biased usage of V and J genes in thymic and blood repertoires. Among unrelated individuals, related research reported thymic repertoires that overlapped highly.

The source is a girl younger than two with a congenital heart defect. The chain combines TRBV4-2 with TRBJ2-7; 7 bases agree with TRBD2. Material: thymocytes. In DNA form, the CDR3 reads TGTGCCAGCAGCCAACCTCTGGGGGGGGGACTACGACACTACGAGCAGTACTTC. Protein: CASSQPLGGGLRHYEQYF.